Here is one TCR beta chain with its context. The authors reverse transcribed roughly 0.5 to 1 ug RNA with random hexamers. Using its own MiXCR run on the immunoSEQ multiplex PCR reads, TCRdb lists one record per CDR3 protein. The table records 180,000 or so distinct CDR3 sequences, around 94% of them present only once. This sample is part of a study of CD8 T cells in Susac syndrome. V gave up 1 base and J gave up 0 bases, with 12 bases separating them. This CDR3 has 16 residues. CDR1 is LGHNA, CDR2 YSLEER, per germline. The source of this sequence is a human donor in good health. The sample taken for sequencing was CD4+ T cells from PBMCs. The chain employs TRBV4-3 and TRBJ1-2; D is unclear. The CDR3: CASSQGVQSANYGYTF. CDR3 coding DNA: TGCGCCAGCAGCCAAGGGGTCCAGTCAGCTAACTATGGCTACACCTTC.